Listed below are T cell receptor beta chains from one sample, sequenced in a study of blood T cell repertoires in COVID-19. Clones were sequenced by immunoSEQ multiplex PCR, and TCRdb holds only the in-frame ones, with some missing. The table records more than 250,000 clones, approximately 90% of them present only once. Sequencing was performed on peripheral blood. The receptors here all came from a man younger than 35 with active or convalescent COVID-19. Each CDR3 is given with its conserved first and last residue. The D gene is left open where the match is weak. Where a row states a size, it is once, few, many or the class of an expanded clone; other rows omit it.

14	NA	TRBJ1-6	TRBV12-2	NA	TGTGCAAGTCGCTTTCCGGGGAACGGTTCACCCCTCCACTTT	CASRFPGNGSPLHF
13	NA	TRBJ2-1	TRBV29-1	NA	TGCAGCGTTGAATCGGCTAGGAGGGGTGAGCAGTTCTTC	CSVESARRGEQFF
15	NA	TRBJ2-1	TRBV11-2	NA	TGTGCCAGCAGCTTAACCGGGGGTGATACCAATGAGCAGTTCTTC	CASSLTGGDTNEQFF
14	NA	TRBJ2-7	TRBV15	TRBD1	TGTGCCACCAGCGACCGGGACAGGTATTACGAGCAGTACTTC	CATSDRDRYYEQYF
15	many	TRBJ2-1	TRBV28	NA	TGTGCCAGCAGTTTGGGGCGGGGCTCCTACAATGAGCAGTTCTTC	CASSLGRGSYNEQFF
17	NA	TRBJ1-1	TRBV6-2/TRBV6-3	NA	TGTGCCAGCAGTTACCCACGTACCGGGGGGCGCAACACTGAAGCTTTCTTT	CASSYPRTGGRNTEAFF
18	NA	TRBJ2-1	TRBV5-4	TRBD2	TGTGCCAGCAGCCGGGATTCAATAGCGGGAGCGACGTACAATGAGCAGTTCTTC	CASSRDSIAGATYNEQFF
14	NA	TRBJ2-5	TRBV19	NA	TGTGCCAGTAAGGGTGCGGGTCATGTGGAGACCCAGTACTTC	CASKGAGHVETQYF
15	NA	TRBJ2-1	TRBV10-3	NA	TGTGCCATCAGTGAGGGGGGCAGCTCCTACAATGAGCAGTTCTTC	CAISEGGSSYNEQFF
11	once	TRBJ2-5	TRBV7-9	TRBD1	TGTGCCACCTCGACAGGGGAGACCCAGTACTTC	CATSTGETQYF
16	NA	TRBJ1-2	TRBV10-3	NA	TGTGCCATCAGTGAGTCATCAGGCCACAGGAAGCTTGGCTACACCTTC	CAISESSGHRKLGYTF
14	NA	TRBJ1-4	TRBV5-5	NA	TGTGCCAGCAGCCCCTTTGCAACTAATGAAAAACTGTTTTTT	CASSPFATNEKLFF
19	NA	TRBJ1-6	TRBV9	TRBD1	TGTGCCAGCAGCGTGGGGGACAGTCGCCTTAGCTCCTATAATTCACCCCTCCACTTT	CASSVGDSRLSSYNSPLHF
15	NA	TRBJ2-7	TRBV2	TRBD2	TGTGCCAGCTCCGGGACTAGCGGGGACCCCTACGAGCAGTACTTC	CASSGTSGDPYEQYF
16	once	TRBJ2-1	TRBV3-1/TRBV3-2	TRBD2	TGTGCCAGCAGCCAACCCCGCGGGGGGGATGAAAATGAGCAGTTCTTC	CASSQPRGGDENEQFF
12	few	TRBJ1-5	TRBV3-1/TRBV3-2	NA	TGTGCCAGCAGCCAAGAAGGGGGGCCCCAGCATTTT	CASSQEGGPQHF
11	NA	TRBJ1-6	TRBV5-1	TRBD1	TGCGCCAGCAGCTTTTACCGGGACAGGGTGTTT	CASSFYRDRVF
14	NA	TRBJ2-7	TRBV5-1	NA	TGCGCCAGCAGCTTGGGTGCCGGCTCCTACGAGCAGTACTTC	CASSLGAGSYEQYF
15	NA	TRBJ1-1	TRBV5-6	NA	TGTGCCAGCAGCTTGGTTGGGGGCGCGGACACTGAAGCTTTCTTT	CASSLVGGADTEAFF
13	NA	TRBJ1-4	TRBV28	NA	TGTGCCAGCAGTTTCTTAGGGGCTGAAAAACTGTTTTTT	CASSFLGAEKLFF
16	NA	TRBJ1-4	TRBV15	NA	TGTGCCACCAGCAGAGATAGGGGCAGCACTAATGAAAAACTGTTTTTT	CATSRDRGSTNEKLFF
14	NA	TRBJ1-3	TRBV10-3	NA	TGTGCCTCCTTGGGACATCTCTCTGGAAACACCATATATTTT	CASLGHLSGNTIYF
13	NA	TRBJ2-1	TRBV7-3	NA	TGTGCCAGCAGTTTGGCAACTAACAATGAGCAGTTCTTC	CASSLATNNEQFF
16	NA	TRBJ2-5	TRBV4-2	TRBD2	TGTGCCAGCAGTCAGCGACTAGCGAGGGCTCAAGAGACCCAGTACTTC	CASSQRLARAQETQYF
16	NA	TRBJ2-3	TRBV9	TRBD1	TGTGCCAGCAGCGTAGAAGGGACAGGGAGGGGAGATACGCAGTATTTT	CASSVEGTGRGDTQYF